This TCR beta chain stems from a study of persistence of HIV-infected CD4 T cells (dated by TCRdb to the early 2020s). Turning to the overall study: The study isolated CMV- and HIV-1 Gag-responding CD4+ T cells from ART-treated individuals to examine antigen-driven clonal expansion of HIV-1-infected cells. Suppressive ART had been received by participants for a median of roughly eight years. Peripheral blood samples of up to roughly 200 mL were collected at multiple time points, except for a couple of participants, who underwent leukapheresis at a single time point. The clonality of all cells in each sorted population was measured by TCRbeta sequencing, and the clonality of infected cells was measured by proviral sequencing. In the cross-participant TCR cluster analysis, fewer than 10 participants were included for CMV and more than five participants were included for Gag. Paper-wide results and their limitations: A correlation was observed between TCR oligoclonality and proviral oligoclonality within the same sorted populations. Bulk TCR analyses could not be limited to the rare CMV-responding cells that actually contained HIV-1 proviruses. TCRbeta richness in CMV- and Gag-responding cells was significantly lower than in anti-CD3/anti-CD28-responding cells; CMV-responding cells had higher oligoclonality than CD3/CD28-stimulated and Gag-responding cells. Only a small number of individuals took part in the study, and the range of antigens tested was limited. Antigen-responding cells were enriched for degenerate expanded CDR3beta sequences, which suggests convergent selection of CD4+ responses to CMV and Gag.

A note on this clone: Its antigen is not yet known. Per-nucleotide qualities are absent, and no much larger clonotype sits a single base away.

This specimen's treatment or condition label, interpreted: suppressive antiretroviral therapy. Lysates of CMV-infected fibroblasts at 10 ug/mL were used to stimulate the cells. Memory populations depleted of antigen-responding cells were obtained by sorting nonresponding CD40L-negative CD69-negative CD45RO-high memory CD4+ T cells. HIV-1-infected adults in whom suppressive ART had been started during chronic infection were enrolled as participants. Participants had undetectable plasma HIV-1 RNA below 50 copies/mL for at least 4 years. To be included, participants needed a CD4+ T cell count above 400 cells/uL and a positive CMV serology. Before stimulation, PBMCs were isolated using density centrifugation and then depleted of CD8+ T cells. CD8-depleted PBMCs were stimulated for 15 to 20 hours with anti-CD28/CD49d costimulation, CD40-blocking antibody and enfuvirtide to prevent new infections. Cell sorting was performed on a Beckman Coulter MoFlo Legacy or XDP sorter, and dead cells were excluded with propidium iodide. Genomic DNA was extracted with the QIAamp DNA Mini Kit for samples above one million cells, otherwise with the Quick-DNA Microprep Kit.

The CDR3 covers 12 residues, taking in both the cysteine and the phenylalanine. This entry keeps only the CDR3 DNA: 36 bases, framed from base 1. Trimming at the junction amounts to 10 bases on V and 3 bases on J, and the germline ends lie 13 bases apart. The germline V gene sets CDR1 to ENHRY and CDR2 to SYGVKD. The immunoSEQ hsTCRB assay version 4 in survey mode was used to sequence TCRbeta repertoires from genomic DNA. For TCRbeta sequencing, genomic DNA was diluted to roughly 9.2 ng/uL, with up to 1 ug used per sample. As for how the authors treated the data: Analysis of the TCRbeta data was done in ImmunoSeq Analyzer 3.0, and diversity was computed on productive nucleotide rearrangements. The improved Chao index was used to estimate lower-bound TCR diversity, and the Gini coefficient was used to estimate clonality using the Immunarch R package. Nucleotide rearrangements that differed but encoded the same CDR3beta amino acid sequence were counted as separate clonotypes. TCRbeta sequences significantly enriched in antigen-responding cells relative to anti-CD3/anti-CD28-activated cells were identified by differential abundance analysis. GLIPH2 clustered TCRs by predicted peptide-MHC specificity, both within individual participants and across merged participant data sets. TCRdb re-hosts the immuneACCESS table, in-frame sequences only. Its copies lack some clones; in the studies checked, an unresolved V gene accounts for under half of them, and the cause for the rest is not known. V and J calls and clone size are as listed in that table; D and trimming were resolved from the DNA. The sample table shows over 30,000 clones, and 82% are seen once. Clones ranked in the top ten supply 5% to 7% of the sample.

The V and J genes are TRBV10-3 and TRBJ2-7; 6 matching bases give a weak D call of TRBD2. Material: CD4+ T cells sorted from PBMCs after 18-hour stimulation, obtained from a patient who received antiretroviral therapy. The intended sense of this specimen's cell subset or site label: CD40L-CD69- CD45RO-high memory CD4 T cells not responding to CMV lysate. This receptor was obtained from an adult woman with HIV who was CMV-seropositive. The sequence in DNA is TGTGCCACCTCTAGCGACCGCTACGAGCAGTACTTC. The translation is CATSSDRYEQYF.